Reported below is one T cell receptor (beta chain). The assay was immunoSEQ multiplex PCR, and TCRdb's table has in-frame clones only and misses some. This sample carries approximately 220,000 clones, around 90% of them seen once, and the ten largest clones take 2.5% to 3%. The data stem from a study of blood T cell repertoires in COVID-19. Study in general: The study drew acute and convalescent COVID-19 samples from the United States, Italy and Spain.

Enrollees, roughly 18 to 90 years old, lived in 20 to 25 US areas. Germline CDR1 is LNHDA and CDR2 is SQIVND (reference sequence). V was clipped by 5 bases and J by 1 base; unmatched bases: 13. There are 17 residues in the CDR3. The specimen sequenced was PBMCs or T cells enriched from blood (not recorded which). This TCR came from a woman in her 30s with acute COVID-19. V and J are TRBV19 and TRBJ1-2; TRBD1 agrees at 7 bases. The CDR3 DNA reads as TGTGCCAGTAGTCCTTCCGGGAGGGACAGTTATAACTATGGCTACACCTTC. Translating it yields CASSPSGRDSYNYGYTF.